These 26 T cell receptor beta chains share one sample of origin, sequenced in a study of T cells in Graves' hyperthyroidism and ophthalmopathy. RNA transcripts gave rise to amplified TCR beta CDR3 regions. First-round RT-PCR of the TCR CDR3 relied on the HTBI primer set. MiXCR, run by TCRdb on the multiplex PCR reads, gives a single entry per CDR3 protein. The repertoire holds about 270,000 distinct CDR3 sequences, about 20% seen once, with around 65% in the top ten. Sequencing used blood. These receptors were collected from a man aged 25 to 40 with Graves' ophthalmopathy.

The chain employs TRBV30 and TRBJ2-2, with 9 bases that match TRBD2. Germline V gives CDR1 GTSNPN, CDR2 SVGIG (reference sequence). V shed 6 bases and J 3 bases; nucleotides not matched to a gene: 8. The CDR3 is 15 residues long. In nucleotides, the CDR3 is TGTGCCTGCGATGTGGGACTAGCTCACACCGGGGAGCTGTTTTTT. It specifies CACDVGLAHTGELFF. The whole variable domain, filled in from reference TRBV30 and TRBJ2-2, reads SQTIHQWPATLVQPVGSPLSLECTVEGTSNPNLYWYRQAAGRGLQLLFYSVGIGQISSEVPQNLSASRPQDRQFILSSKKLLLSDSGFYLCACDVGLAHTGELFFGEGSRLTVL.

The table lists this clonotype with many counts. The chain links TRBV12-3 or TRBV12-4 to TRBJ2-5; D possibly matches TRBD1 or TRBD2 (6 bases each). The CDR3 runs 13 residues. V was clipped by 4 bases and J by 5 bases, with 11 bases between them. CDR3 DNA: TGTGCCAGCAGTTCCTGGAGGGGGGAGACCCAGTACTTC. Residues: CASSSWRGETQYF.

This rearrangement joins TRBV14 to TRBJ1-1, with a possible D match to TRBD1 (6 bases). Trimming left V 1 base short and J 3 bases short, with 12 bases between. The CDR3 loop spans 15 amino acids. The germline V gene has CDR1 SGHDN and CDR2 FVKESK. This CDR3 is CASSQGRGAYTEAFF. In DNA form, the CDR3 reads TGTGCCAGCAGCCAAGGTCGGGGGGCGTACACTGAAGCTTTCTTT.

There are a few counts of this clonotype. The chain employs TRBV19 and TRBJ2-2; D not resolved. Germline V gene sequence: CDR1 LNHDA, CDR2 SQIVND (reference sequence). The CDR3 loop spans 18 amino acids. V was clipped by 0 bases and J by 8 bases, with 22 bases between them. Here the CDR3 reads CASSIDLISFSRSGELFF. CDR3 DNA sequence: TGTGCCAGTAGTATAGATCTAATTTCCTTTAGTAGGTCAGGGGAGCTGTTTTTT.

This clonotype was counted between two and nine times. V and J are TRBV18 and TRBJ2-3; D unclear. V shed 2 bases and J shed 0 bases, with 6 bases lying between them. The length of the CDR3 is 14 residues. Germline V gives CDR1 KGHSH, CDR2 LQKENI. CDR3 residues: CASSPLGSTDTQYF. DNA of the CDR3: TGTGCCAGCTCACCATTAGGGAGCACAGATACGCAGTATTTT.

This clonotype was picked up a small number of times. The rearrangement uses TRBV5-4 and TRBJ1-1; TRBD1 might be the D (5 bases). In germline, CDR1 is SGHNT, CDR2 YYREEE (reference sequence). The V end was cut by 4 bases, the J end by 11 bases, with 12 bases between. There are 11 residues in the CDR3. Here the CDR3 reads CASSRGGVAFF. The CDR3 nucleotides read TGTGCCAGCAGCCGCGGGGGGGTGGCTTTCTTT.

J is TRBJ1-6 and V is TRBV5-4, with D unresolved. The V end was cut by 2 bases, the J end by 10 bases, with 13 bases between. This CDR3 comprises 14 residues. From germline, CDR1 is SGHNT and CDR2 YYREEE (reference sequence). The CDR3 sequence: CASSLQGQKSPLHF. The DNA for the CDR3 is TGTGCCAGCAGCTTACAAGGTCAAAAATCACCCCTCCACTTT.

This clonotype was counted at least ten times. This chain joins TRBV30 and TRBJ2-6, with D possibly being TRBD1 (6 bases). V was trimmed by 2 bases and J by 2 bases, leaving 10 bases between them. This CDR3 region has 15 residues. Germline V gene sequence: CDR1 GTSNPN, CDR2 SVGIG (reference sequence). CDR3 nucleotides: TGTGCCTGGAGTACAGGGTTAGCTGGGGCCAACGTCCTGACTTTC. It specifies CAWSTGLAGANVLTF. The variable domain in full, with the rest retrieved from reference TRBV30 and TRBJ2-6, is SQTIHQWPATLVQPVGSPLSLECTVEGTSNPNLYWYRQAAGRGLQLLFYSVGIGQISSEVPQNLSASRPQDRQFILSSKKLLLSDSGFYLCAWSTGLAGANVLTFGAGSRLTVL.

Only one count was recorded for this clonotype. CDR3 region: CASSLSPGRGGEKLFF. The DNA for the CDR3 is TGTGCCAGCAGTTTATCCCCAGGACGGGGAGGCGAAAAACTGTTTTTT. The V gene is TRBV28, the J gene TRBJ1-4; no definite D call. This CDR3 is 16 amino acids long. The germline V gene has CDR1 MDHEN and CDR2 SYDVKM. The V end was cut by 1 base, the J end by 8 bases, with 17 bases between.

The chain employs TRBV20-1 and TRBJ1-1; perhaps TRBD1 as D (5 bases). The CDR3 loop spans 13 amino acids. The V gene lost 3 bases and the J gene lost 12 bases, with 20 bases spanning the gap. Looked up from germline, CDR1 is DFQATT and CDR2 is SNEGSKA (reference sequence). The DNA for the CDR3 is TGCAGTGCTAGTCATGACAGCCTAACCAGGTCTTTCTTT. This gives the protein CSASHDSLTRSFF.

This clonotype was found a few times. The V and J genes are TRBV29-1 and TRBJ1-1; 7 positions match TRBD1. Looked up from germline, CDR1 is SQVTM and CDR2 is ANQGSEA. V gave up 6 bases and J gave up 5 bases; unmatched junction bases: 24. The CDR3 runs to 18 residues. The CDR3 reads CSVDPSNRGTSLGTEAFF. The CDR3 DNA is TGCAGCGTAGATCCGTCTAACAGGGGTACCTCTTTGGGGACTGAAGCTTTCTTT.

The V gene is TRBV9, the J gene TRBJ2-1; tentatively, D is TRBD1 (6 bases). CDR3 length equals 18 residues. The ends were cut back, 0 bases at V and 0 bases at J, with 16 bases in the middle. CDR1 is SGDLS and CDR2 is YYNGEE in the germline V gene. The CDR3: CASSVGGRPRGSYNEQFF. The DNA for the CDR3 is TGTGCCAGCAGCGTAGGTGGCAGACCCAGGGGCTCCTACAATGAGCAGTTCTTC.

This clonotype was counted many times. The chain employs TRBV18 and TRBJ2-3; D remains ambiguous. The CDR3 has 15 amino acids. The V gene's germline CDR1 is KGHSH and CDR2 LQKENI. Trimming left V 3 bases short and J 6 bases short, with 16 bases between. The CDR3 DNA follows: TGTGCCAGCTCACCGACTCACTGGACCCAGGATACGCAGTATTTT. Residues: CASSPTHWTQDTQYF.

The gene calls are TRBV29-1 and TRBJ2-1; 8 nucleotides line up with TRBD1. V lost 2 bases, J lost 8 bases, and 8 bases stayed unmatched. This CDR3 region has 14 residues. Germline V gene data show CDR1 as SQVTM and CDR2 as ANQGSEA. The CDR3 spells CSVELIQGAHEQFF. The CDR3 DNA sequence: TGCAGCGTTGAACTTATCCAGGGGGCTCATGAGCAGTTCTTC.

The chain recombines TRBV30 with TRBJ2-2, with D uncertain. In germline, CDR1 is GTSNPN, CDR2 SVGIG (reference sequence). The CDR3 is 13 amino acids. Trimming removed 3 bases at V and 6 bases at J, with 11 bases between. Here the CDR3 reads CAWSRTAPGELFF. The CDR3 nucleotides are TGTGCCTGGAGCCGAACAGCCCCCGGGGAGCTGTTTTTT.

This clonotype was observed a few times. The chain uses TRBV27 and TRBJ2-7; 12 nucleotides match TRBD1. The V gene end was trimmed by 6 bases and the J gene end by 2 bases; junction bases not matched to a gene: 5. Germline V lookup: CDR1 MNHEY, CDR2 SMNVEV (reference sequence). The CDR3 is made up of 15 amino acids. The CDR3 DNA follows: TGTGCCAGCAGATTGCGGGACAGGGGGCCCTACGAGCAGTACTTC. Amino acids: CASRLRDRGPYEQYF.

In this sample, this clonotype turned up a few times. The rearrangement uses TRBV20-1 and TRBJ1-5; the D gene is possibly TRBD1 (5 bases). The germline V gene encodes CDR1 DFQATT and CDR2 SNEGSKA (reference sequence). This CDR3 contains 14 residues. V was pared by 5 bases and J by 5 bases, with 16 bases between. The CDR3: CSAGGGGRDQPQHF. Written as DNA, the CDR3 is TGCAGTGCTGGGGGTGGGGGGAGGGATCAGCCCCAGCATTTT.

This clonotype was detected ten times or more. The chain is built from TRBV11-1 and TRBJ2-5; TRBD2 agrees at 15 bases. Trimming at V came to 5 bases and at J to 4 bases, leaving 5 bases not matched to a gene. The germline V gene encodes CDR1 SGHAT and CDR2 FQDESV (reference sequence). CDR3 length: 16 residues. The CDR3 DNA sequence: TGTGCCAGCAGCGACCGGGGACTAGCGGGAGGAGAGACCCAGTACTTC. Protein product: CASSDRGLAGGETQYF.

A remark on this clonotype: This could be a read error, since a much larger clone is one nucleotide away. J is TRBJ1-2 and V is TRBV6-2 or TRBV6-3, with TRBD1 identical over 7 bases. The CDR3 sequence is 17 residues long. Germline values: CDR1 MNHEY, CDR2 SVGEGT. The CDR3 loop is CASSPKLRRQGNYGCTF. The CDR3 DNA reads TGTGCCAGCAGTCCTAAACTCCGTCGACAGGGAAACTATGGCTGCACCTTC.

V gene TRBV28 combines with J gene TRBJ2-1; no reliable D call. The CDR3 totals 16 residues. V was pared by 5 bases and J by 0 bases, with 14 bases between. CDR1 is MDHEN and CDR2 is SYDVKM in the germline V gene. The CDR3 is CASSTTTVSSYNEQFF. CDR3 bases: TGTGCCAGCAGTACCACGACTGTTTCCTCCTACAATGAGCAGTTCTTC.

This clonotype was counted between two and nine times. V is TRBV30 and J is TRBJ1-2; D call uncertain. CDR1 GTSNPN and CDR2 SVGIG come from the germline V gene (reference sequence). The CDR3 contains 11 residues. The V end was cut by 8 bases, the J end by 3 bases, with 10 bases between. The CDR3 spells CAGGLYYGYTF. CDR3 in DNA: TGTGCCGGCGGGCTTTACTATGGCTACACCTTC.

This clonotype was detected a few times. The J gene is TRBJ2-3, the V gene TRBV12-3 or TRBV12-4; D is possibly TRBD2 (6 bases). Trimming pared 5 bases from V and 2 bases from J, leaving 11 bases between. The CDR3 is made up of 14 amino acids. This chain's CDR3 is CASSRRGNTDTQYF. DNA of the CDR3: TGTGCCAGCAGTAGACGGGGGAACACAGATACGCAGTATTTT.

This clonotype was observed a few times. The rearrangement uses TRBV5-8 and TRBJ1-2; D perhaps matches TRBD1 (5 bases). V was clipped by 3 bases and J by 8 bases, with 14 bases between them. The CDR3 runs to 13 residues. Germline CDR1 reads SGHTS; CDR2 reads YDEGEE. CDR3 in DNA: TGTGCCAGCAGCTCCCCTCGGGGGTTGGGCTACACCTTC. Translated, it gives CASSSPRGLGYTF.

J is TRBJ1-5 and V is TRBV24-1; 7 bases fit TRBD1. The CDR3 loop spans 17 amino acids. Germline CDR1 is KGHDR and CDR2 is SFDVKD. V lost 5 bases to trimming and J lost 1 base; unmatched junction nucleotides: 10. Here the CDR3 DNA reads TGTGCCACCAGTGCCTCCCAGGCAGGGGGGAGCAATCAGCCCCAGCATTTT. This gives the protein CATSASQAGGSNQPQHF.

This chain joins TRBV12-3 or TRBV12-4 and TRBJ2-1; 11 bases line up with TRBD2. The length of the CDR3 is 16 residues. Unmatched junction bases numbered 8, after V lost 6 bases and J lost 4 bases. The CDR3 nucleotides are TGTGCCAGCAGGGAGGAGGGGACTAGCGGATACAATGAGCAGTTCTTC. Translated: CASREEGTSGYNEQFF.

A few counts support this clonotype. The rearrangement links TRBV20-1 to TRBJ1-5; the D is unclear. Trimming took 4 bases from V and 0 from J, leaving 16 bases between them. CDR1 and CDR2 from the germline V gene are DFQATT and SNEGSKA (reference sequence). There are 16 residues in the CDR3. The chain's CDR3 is CSAKLGDGYSNQPQHF. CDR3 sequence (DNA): TGCAGTGCTAAACTAGGAGATGGTTATAGCAATCAGCCCCAGCATTTT.